This is a list of T cell receptor beta chains from one sample in a study of blood T cell repertoires in COVID-19. Here immunoSEQ multiplex PCR was the method, and the copy in TCRdb shows in-frame clones only, minus some. Of some 220,000 clones listed, around 80% were seen once; the top ten hold around 5.2%. Sequenced sample: peripheral blood. Receptors originate from a human donor in a cohort sampled during active COVID-19. Each CDR3 is given with its conserved first and last residue. A D gene is named only where the DNA matches it firmly. Where a row states a size, it is once, few, many or the class of an expanded clone; other rows omit it.

CDR3nt: TGTGCCAGCAGTCAGGGGACGAACACTGAAGCTTTCTTT
CDR3aa: CASSQGTNTEAFF
j_gene: TRBJ1-1
v_gene: TRBV5-4
abundance: NA
d_gene: NA

CDR3nt: TGTGCCAGCAGTTTAAACGGGGAAGGTGGCTACACCTTC
CDR3aa: CASSLNGEGGYTF
j_gene: TRBJ1-2
v_gene: TRBV27
abundance: NA
d_gene: NA

CDR3nt: TGTGCCAGCAGTTTTGGGGGGGGTGAGCAGTTCTTC
CDR3aa: CASSFGGGEQFF
j_gene: TRBJ2-1
v_gene: TRBV12-3/TRBV12-4
abundance: once
d_gene: TRBD2

CDR3nt: TGTGCCAGCAGTGATAGTGCGGGAGGTAAACGGGCGACCCAGTACTTC
CDR3aa: CASSDSAGGKRATQYF
j_gene: TRBJ2-5
v_gene: TRBV2
abundance: NA
d_gene: TRBD2

CDR3nt: TGTGCCAGCAGCTCTATAGCGGGGCCCCTCAATGAGCAGTTCTTC
CDR3aa: CASSSIAGPLNEQFF
j_gene: TRBJ2-1
v_gene: TRBV3-1/TRBV3-2
abundance: NA
d_gene: TRBD2

CDR3nt: TGTGCCAGCAGTTACGGGCAGGGATATTCACCCCTCCACTTT
CDR3aa: CASSYGQGYSPLHF
j_gene: TRBJ1-6
v_gene: TRBV6-6
abundance: NA
d_gene: NA

CDR3nt: TGTGCCAGCAGATCCGGACAGCTGAACACCGGGGAGCTGTTTTTT
CDR3aa: CASRSGQLNTGELFF
j_gene: TRBJ2-2
v_gene: TRBV5-4
abundance: NA
d_gene: NA

CDR3nt: TGCGCCAGCAGCAGGGGATCAAACACTGAAGCTTTCTTT
CDR3aa: CASSRGSNTEAFF
j_gene: TRBJ1-1
v_gene: TRBV4-1
abundance: NA
d_gene: NA

CDR3nt: TGTGCCAGCAGCGTTGGTTGGCTAGCGGGGGGCGATGAGCAGTTCTTC
CDR3aa: CASSVGWLAGGDEQFF
j_gene: TRBJ2-1
v_gene: TRBV9
abundance: NA
d_gene: TRBD2

CDR3nt: TGCGCCAGCAGCTTGGTGCGGGGCCTCGCCGGGGAGCAGTACTTC
CDR3aa: CASSLVRGLAGEQYF
j_gene: TRBJ2-7
v_gene: TRBV5-1
abundance: once
d_gene: NA

CDR3nt: TGTGCCAGCAGCCTAGACCAGGGTCCCTCCTATGGCTACACCTTC
CDR3aa: CASSLDQGPSYGYTF
j_gene: TRBJ1-2
v_gene: TRBV11-2
abundance: NA
d_gene: NA

CDR3nt: TGTGCCACCAGCAGAGATTTCACAGGGAGTTACAATGAGCAGTTCTTC
CDR3aa: CATSRDFTGSYNEQFF
j_gene: TRBJ2-1
v_gene: TRBV15
abundance: NA
d_gene: NA

CDR3nt: TGTGCCAGCAGCGTAGATTCCAGGGTCTTGGGTTACTATGGCTACACCTTC
CDR3aa: CASSVDSRVLGYYGYTF
j_gene: TRBJ1-2
v_gene: TRBV9
abundance: NA
d_gene: NA

CDR3nt: TGCAGCGTTCCCTACCCGGGGGGTGGGGATTACAATGAGCAGTTCTTC
CDR3aa: CSVPYPGGGDYNEQFF
j_gene: TRBJ2-1
v_gene: TRBV29-1
abundance: NA
d_gene: TRBD2

CDR3nt: TGCAGCGCTGAGTGGAGGACTTACAATTCCTACAATGAGCAGTTCTTC
CDR3aa: CSAEWRTYNSYNEQFF
j_gene: TRBJ2-1
v_gene: TRBV29-1
abundance: NA
d_gene: NA

CDR3nt: TGTGCCAGCAGTTTTTTCGGGGAGGGTAGAGCTTTCTTT
CDR3aa: CASSFFGEGRAFF
j_gene: TRBJ1-1
v_gene: TRBV12-3/TRBV12-4
abundance: NA
d_gene: NA

CDR3nt: TGTGCCAGTACCGAGGCGGGCTTCAAAAACATTCAGTACTTC
CDR3aa: CASTEAGFKNIQYF
j_gene: TRBJ2-4
v_gene: TRBV19
abundance: NA
d_gene: NA

CDR3nt: TGTGCCAGCAGCGTCGGGGAGGACTACACCTTC
CDR3aa: CASSVGEDYTF
j_gene: TRBJ1-2
v_gene: TRBV11-2
abundance: NA
d_gene: NA

CDR3nt: TGTGCCACCAGCCCTCAAGGGAGGACAGGGGGTCGAGAGACCCAGTACTTC
CDR3aa: CATSPQGRTGGRETQYF
j_gene: TRBJ2-5
v_gene: TRBV15
abundance: NA
d_gene: TRBD1

CDR3nt: TGTGCCTGGATGGGACAGTTTCACACCGGGGAGCTGTTTTTT
CDR3aa: CAWMGQFHTGELFF
j_gene: TRBJ2-2
v_gene: TRBV30
abundance: NA
d_gene: TRBD1

CDR3nt: TGTGCCAGCAGCTTTGGCGGCGGCTTCTATGGCTACACCTTC
CDR3aa: CASSFGGGFYGYTF
j_gene: TRBJ1-2
v_gene: TRBV11-2
abundance: NA
d_gene: NA

CDR3nt: TGTGCCTGGAGTGTACAACAGTACACCGGGGAGCTGTTTTTT
CDR3aa: CAWSVQQYTGELFF
j_gene: TRBJ2-2
v_gene: TRBV30
abundance: NA
d_gene: NA

CDR3nt: TGTGCCAGCAGCTCGAGACTAGCGGGGGGGCGACGGGAGACCCAGTACTTC
CDR3aa: CASSSRLAGGRRETQYF
j_gene: TRBJ2-5
v_gene: TRBV5-6
abundance: NA
d_gene: TRBD2

CDR3nt: TGTGCCAGCAGTTTAGCGGGAGTTACCTACGAGCAGTACTTC
CDR3aa: CASSLAGVTYEQYF
j_gene: TRBJ2-7
v_gene: TRBV28
abundance: NA
d_gene: TRBD2

CDR3nt: TGTGCCAGCAGTCGGAGGTATAGGGCCAATCTAGAGGCGAATTCACCCCTCCACTTT
CDR3aa: CASSRRYRANLEANSPLHF
j_gene: TRBJ1-6
v_gene: TRBV7-9
abundance: NA
d_gene: NA

CDR3nt: TGTGCCACCGGCGGGACAGCATATGGCTACACCTTC
CDR3aa: CATGGTAYGYTF
j_gene: TRBJ1-2
v_gene: TRBV2
abundance: NA
d_gene: TRBD1

CDR3nt: TGCGCCAGCAGCCAAGATCGGTATGGCTACACCTTC
CDR3aa: CASSQDRYGYTF
j_gene: TRBJ1-2
v_gene: TRBV4-1
abundance: NA
d_gene: NA

CDR3nt: TGTGCCAGCAGCTTAGCAGGAGCCTACGAGCAGTACTTC
CDR3aa: CASSLAGAYEQYF
j_gene: TRBJ2-7
v_gene: TRBV7-9
abundance: once
d_gene: NA

CDR3nt: TGTGCCAGCAGTTACTCGAGTGGGGCGTATGGCTACACCTTC
CDR3aa: CASSYSSGAYGYTF
j_gene: TRBJ1-2
v_gene: TRBV6-5
abundance: NA
d_gene: NA

CDR3nt: TGTGCCAGCAGTTTAAGGCCTGGGACAGGTAGTGAAAAACTGTTTTTT
CDR3aa: CASSLRPGTGSEKLFF
j_gene: TRBJ1-4
v_gene: TRBV27
abundance: NA
d_gene: TRBD1

CDR3nt: TGTGCCATCGGTAGCGGGAGTATGTACACCGGGGAGCTGTTTTTT
CDR3aa: CAIGSGSMYTGELFF
j_gene: TRBJ2-2
v_gene: TRBV19
abundance: NA
d_gene: TRBD2

CDR3nt: TGCGCCAGCAGAATAAGGGGACAGGGGGCGACCGAGCAGTACTTC
CDR3aa: CASRIRGQGATEQYF
j_gene: TRBJ2-7
v_gene: TRBV5-1
abundance: NA
d_gene: TRBD1

CDR3nt: TGTGCCAGCAGTTTAAGTGGCAGGAACTATGGCTACACCTTC
CDR3aa: CASSLSGRNYGYTF
j_gene: TRBJ1-2
v_gene: TRBV28
abundance: many
d_gene: NA

CDR3nt: TGTGCCAGCAGTTCAACTCGGACAGGACCTTATGGCTACACCTTC
CDR3aa: CASSSTRTGPYGYTF
j_gene: TRBJ1-2
v_gene: TRBV27
abundance: NA
d_gene: TRBD1

CDR3nt: TGTGCCAGCAGCTTGGCCGGGACAGTTGCCCGCTCCTACAATGAGCAGTTCTTC
CDR3aa: CASSLAGTVARSYNEQFF
j_gene: TRBJ2-1
v_gene: TRBV5-4
abundance: NA
d_gene: TRBD1

CDR3nt: TGTGCCAGCAGCTTAGCCCCCAACAGGGCAACTCTGCGGGGCTACACCTTC
CDR3aa: CASSLAPNRATLRGYTF
j_gene: TRBJ1-2
v_gene: TRBV7-2
abundance: NA
d_gene: NA

CDR3nt: TGTGCCAGCAAAACAGGGTCCTGCTCTGGAAACACCATATATTTT
CDR3aa: CASKTGSCSGNTIYF
j_gene: TRBJ1-3
v_gene: TRBV21-1
abundance: NA
d_gene: NA

CDR3nt: TGTGCCAGCAGCTCTCAAGGCGGGGGGAGGATGCAGCCCCAGCATTTT
CDR3aa: CASSSQGGGRMQPQHF
j_gene: TRBJ1-5
v_gene: TRBV7-2
abundance: NA
d_gene: NA

CDR3nt: TGCGCCAGCAGCTACGTGGGACTCCGAAGCACAGATACGCAGTATTTT
CDR3aa: CASSYVGLRSTDTQYF
j_gene: TRBJ2-3
v_gene: TRBV5-1
abundance: NA
d_gene: NA

CDR3nt: TGCGCCAGCAGCTTGGCCCCTGGGCTCCAGCGGGGCCCTCCCTACGAGCAGTACTTC
CDR3aa: CASSLAPGLQRGPPYEQYF
j_gene: TRBJ2-7
v_gene: TRBV5-1
abundance: NA
d_gene: TRBD2

CDR3nt: TGCGCCAGCAGCGAGCCGACAGGGGGCCGGGACGAGCAGTACTTC
CDR3aa: CASSEPTGGRDEQYF
j_gene: TRBJ2-7
v_gene: TRBV5-1
abundance: NA
d_gene: TRBD1

CDR3nt: TGTGCCAGCAGTTACCGGGGACTAGCGGGAGACTACGAGCAGTACTTC
CDR3aa: CASSYRGLAGDYEQYF
j_gene: TRBJ2-7
v_gene: TRBV6-5
abundance: NA
d_gene: TRBD2

CDR3nt: TGTGCCAGCAAAACAGGGGTAGTCGATACGCAGTATTTT
CDR3aa: CASKTGVVDTQYF
j_gene: TRBJ2-3
v_gene: TRBV11-2
abundance: NA
d_gene: TRBD1

CDR3nt: TGTGCCAGCAGCAAATCCGGGGACGAGCAGTACTTC
CDR3aa: CASSKSGDEQYF
j_gene: TRBJ2-7
v_gene: TRBV21-1
abundance: few
d_gene: NA

CDR3nt: TGTGCCAGTAGAGGACAAGCCAATCAGCCCCAGCATTTT
CDR3aa: CASRGQANQPQHF
j_gene: TRBJ1-5
v_gene: TRBV19
abundance: NA
d_gene: NA

CDR3nt: TGTGCCAGCAGCTTTGCGTGGGGGGTGCGGGCTTTCTTT
CDR3aa: CASSFAWGVRAFF
j_gene: TRBJ1-1
v_gene: TRBV12-1
abundance: many
d_gene: NA

CDR3nt: TGTGCCAGCAGTATCGCGACAGGGGGGGGACAGCCCCAGCATTTT
CDR3aa: CASSIATGGGQPQHF
j_gene: TRBJ1-5
v_gene: TRBV28
abundance: NA
d_gene: TRBD1

CDR3nt: TGTGCCAGCAGCCTCGGACAGGGGGCGTGGAATGAGCAGTTCTTC
CDR3aa: CASSLGQGAWNEQFF
j_gene: TRBJ2-1
v_gene: TRBV9
abundance: NA
d_gene: TRBD1

CDR3nt: TGTGCCAGCAGCCGAGGACAGTATCAGCCCCAGCATTTT
CDR3aa: CASSRGQYQPQHF
j_gene: TRBJ1-5
v_gene: TRBV4-2
abundance: NA
d_gene: NA

CDR3nt: TGCAGCGTTGAAGTCCAGGGGCTTTACTCTGGAAACACCATATATTTT
CDR3aa: CSVEVQGLYSGNTIYF
j_gene: TRBJ1-3
v_gene: TRBV29-1
abundance: NA
d_gene: NA

CDR3nt: TGTGCCAGCTCACCTCAGCGGCAAGAGACCCAGTACTTC
CDR3aa: CASSPQRQETQYF
j_gene: TRBJ2-5
v_gene: TRBV18
abundance: once
d_gene: NA

CDR3nt: TGTGCCAGCAGCCTGGGGGGGGCCGGGGAGCTGTTTTTT
CDR3aa: CASSLGGAGELFF
j_gene: TRBJ2-2
v_gene: TRBV11-3
abundance: NA
d_gene: TRBD2

CDR3nt: TGCGCCAGCAGCTTGGAAGGGAGGAGGACAGATACGCAGTATTTT
CDR3aa: CASSLEGRRTDTQYF
j_gene: TRBJ2-3
v_gene: TRBV5-1
abundance: NA
d_gene: NA

CDR3nt: TGTGCCAGCTCACGACCTCTCACTAGCGGGGTCTCCTACGAGCAGTACTTC
CDR3aa: CASSRPLTSGVSYEQYF
j_gene: TRBJ2-7
v_gene: TRBV18
abundance: NA
d_gene: TRBD2

CDR3nt: TGTGCCAGCAGCCTAAAAAGTGAGCAGTTCTTC
CDR3aa: CASSLKSEQFF
j_gene: TRBJ2-1
v_gene: TRBV11-2
abundance: NA
d_gene: NA

CDR3nt: TGTGCCAGCAGCTGGGACAGGGGGCTGGAGCAGTACTTC
CDR3aa: CASSWDRGLEQYF
j_gene: TRBJ2-7
v_gene: TRBV6-2/TRBV6-3
abundance: NA
d_gene: TRBD1

CDR3nt: TGTGCCATCAGTGAGTCCCCGCTGAGAGACAGGACTAGCGATTTCTACAATGAGCAGTTCTTC
CDR3aa: CAISESPLRDRTSDFYNEQFF
j_gene: TRBJ2-1
v_gene: TRBV10-3
abundance: NA
d_gene: TRBD2

CDR3nt: TGTGCCAGCTCACCGGGGGCAGACCAAGAGACCCAGTACTTC
CDR3aa: CASSPGADQETQYF
j_gene: TRBJ2-5
v_gene: TRBV18
abundance: NA
d_gene: NA

CDR3nt: TGTGCCTGGCTAACAGGGGGTATGAACACTGAAGCTTTCTTT
CDR3aa: CAWLTGGMNTEAFF
j_gene: TRBJ1-1
v_gene: TRBV30
abundance: NA
d_gene: TRBD1

CDR3nt: TGTGCCAGCAGCTCCCAGGGGGCTCGGGGTGAAGCTTTCTTT
CDR3aa: CASSSQGARGEAFF
j_gene: TRBJ1-1
v_gene: TRBV7-8
abundance: NA
d_gene: TRBD1